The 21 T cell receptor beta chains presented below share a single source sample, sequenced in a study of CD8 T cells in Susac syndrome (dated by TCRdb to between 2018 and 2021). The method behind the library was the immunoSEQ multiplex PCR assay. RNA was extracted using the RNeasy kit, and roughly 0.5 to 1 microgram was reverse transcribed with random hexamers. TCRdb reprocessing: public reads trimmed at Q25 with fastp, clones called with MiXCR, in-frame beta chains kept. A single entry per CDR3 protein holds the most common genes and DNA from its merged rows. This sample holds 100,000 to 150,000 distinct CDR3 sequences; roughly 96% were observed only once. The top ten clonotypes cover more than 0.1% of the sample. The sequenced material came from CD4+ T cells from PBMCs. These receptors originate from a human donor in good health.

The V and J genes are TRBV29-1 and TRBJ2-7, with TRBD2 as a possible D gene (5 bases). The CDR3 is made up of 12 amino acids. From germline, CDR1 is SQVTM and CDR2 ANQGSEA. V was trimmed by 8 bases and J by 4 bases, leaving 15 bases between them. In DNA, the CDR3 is TGCAGCTCCGAGCGGAGACAATACGAGCAGTACTTC. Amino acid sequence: CSSERRQYEQYF.

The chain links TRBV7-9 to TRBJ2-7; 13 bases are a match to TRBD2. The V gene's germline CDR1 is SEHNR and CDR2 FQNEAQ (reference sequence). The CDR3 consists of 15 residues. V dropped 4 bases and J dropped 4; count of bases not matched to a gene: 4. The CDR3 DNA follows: TGTGCCAGCAGCTCCGGGACTAGCGGGACTTACGAGCAGTACTTC. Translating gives CASSSGTSGTYEQYF.

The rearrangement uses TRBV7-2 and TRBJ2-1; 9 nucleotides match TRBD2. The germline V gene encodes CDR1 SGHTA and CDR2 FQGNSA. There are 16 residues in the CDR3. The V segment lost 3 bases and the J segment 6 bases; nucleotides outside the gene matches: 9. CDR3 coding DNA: TGTGCCAGCAGCTTGTCTCGCGGGAGGGCCCTCAATGAGCAGTTCTTC. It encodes CASSLSRGRALNEQFF.

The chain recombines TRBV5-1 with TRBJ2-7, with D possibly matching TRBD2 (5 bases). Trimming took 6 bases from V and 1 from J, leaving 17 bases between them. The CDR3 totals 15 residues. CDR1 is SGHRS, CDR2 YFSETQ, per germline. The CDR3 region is CASKAQSGPSYEQYF. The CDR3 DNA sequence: TGCGCCAGCAAAGCCCAGAGCGGCCCTTCCTACGAGCAGTACTTC.

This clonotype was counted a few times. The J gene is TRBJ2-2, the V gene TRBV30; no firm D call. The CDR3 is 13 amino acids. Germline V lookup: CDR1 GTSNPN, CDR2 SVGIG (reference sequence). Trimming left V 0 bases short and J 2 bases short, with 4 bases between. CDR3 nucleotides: TGTGCCTGGAGTGTACGTAACACCGGGGAGCTGTTTTTT. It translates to CAWSVRNTGELFF. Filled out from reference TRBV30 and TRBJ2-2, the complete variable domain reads SQTIHQWPATLVQPVGSPLSLECTVEGTSNPNLYWYRQAAGRGLQLLFYSVGIGQISSEVPQNLSASRPQDRQFILSSKKLLLSDSGFYLCAWSVRNTGELFFGEGSRLTVL.

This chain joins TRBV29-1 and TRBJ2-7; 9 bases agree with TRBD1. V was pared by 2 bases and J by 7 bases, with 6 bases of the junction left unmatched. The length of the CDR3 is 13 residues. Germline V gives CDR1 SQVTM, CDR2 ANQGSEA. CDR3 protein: CSVEMGQGLEQYF. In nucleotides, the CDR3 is TGCAGCGTTGAAATGGGACAGGGTCTGGAGCAGTACTTC.

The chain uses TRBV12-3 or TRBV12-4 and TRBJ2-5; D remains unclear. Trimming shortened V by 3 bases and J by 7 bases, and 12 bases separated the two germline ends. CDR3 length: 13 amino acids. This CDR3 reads CASSLGNRATQYF. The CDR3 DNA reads TGTGCCAGCAGTTTGGGGAATAGAGCGACCCAGTACTTC.

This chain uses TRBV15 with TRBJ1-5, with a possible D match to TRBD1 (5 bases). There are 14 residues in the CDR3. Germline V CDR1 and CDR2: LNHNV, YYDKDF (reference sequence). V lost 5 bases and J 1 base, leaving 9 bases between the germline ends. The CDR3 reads CATSAGQSNQPQHF. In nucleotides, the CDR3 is TGTGCCACCAGCGCTGGACAAAGCAATCAGCCCCAGCATTTT.

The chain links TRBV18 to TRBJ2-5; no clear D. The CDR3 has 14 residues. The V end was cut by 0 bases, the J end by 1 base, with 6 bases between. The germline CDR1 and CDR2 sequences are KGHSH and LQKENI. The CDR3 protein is CASSPPNPQETQYF. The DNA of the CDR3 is TGTGCCAGCTCACCACCGAATCCCCAAGAGACCCAGTACTTC.

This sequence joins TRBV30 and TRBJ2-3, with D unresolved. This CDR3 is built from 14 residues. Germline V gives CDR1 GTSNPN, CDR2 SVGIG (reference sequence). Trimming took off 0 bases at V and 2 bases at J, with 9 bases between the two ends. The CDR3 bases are TGTGCCTGGAGTGTATACCTTTCCACAGATACGCAGTATTTT. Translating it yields CAWSVYLSTDTQYF.

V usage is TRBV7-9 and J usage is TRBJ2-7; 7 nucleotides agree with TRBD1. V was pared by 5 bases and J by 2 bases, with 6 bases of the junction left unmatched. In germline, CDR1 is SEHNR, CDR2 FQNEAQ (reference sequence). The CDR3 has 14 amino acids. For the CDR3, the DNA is TGTGCCAGCAGCCCCGGACAGGCTGCCTACGAGCAGTACTTC. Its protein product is CASSPGQAAYEQYF.

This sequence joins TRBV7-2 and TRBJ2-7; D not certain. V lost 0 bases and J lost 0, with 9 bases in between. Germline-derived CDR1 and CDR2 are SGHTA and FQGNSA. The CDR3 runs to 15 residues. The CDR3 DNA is TGTGCCAGCAGCTTAGCGGGTCAGACCTCCTACGAGCAGTACTTC. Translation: CASSLAGQTSYEQYF.

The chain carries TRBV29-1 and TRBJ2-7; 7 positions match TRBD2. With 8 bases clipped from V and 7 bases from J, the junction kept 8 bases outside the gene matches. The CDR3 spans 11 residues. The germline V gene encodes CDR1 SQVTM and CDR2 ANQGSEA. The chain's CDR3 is CSIRAGREQYF. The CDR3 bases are TGCAGCATCCGAGCGGGGAGGGAGCAGTACTTC.

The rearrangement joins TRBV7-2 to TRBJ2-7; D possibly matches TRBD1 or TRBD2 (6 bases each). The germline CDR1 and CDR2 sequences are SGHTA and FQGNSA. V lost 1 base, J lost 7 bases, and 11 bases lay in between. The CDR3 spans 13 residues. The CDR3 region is CASSLVGGREQYF. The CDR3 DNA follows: TGTGCCAGCAGCTTAGTCGGGGGCCGGGAGCAGTACTTC. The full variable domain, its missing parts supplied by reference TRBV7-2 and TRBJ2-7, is GAGVSQSPSNKVTEKGKDVELRCDPISGHTALYWYRQSLGQGLEFLIYFQGNSAPDKSGLPSDRFSAERTGGSVSTLTIQRTQQEDSAVYLCASSLVGGREQYFGPGTRLTVT.

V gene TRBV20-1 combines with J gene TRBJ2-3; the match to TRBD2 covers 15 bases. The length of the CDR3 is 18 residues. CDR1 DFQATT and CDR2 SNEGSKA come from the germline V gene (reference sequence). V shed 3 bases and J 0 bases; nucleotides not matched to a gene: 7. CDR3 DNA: TGCAGTGCTAGTAGGACTAGCGGGAGGGGTATTAGCACAGATACGCAGTATTTT. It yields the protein CSASRTSGRGISTDTQYF.

The CDR3 spells CASSPPTGTWAFF. The CDR3 nucleotides read TGTGCCAGCTCACCACCGACAGGGACCTGGGCTTTCTTT. This rearrangement joins TRBV18 to TRBJ1-1, with 7 bases lining up with TRBD1. Germline CDR1 reads KGHSH; CDR2 reads LQKENI. The V and J ends lost 0 bases and 11 bases, in that order; junction bases with no gene match: 6. CDR3 size: 13 residues.

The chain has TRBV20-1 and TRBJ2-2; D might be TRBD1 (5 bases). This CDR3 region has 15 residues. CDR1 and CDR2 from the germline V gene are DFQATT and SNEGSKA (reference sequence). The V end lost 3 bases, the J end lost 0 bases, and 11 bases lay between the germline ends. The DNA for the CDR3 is TGCAGTGCTAGTAGTAGCAGGGCGAACACCGGGGAGCTGTTTTTT. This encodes CSASSSRANTGELFF.

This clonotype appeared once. The CDR3 region has the DNA TGTGCCAGCAGCCAAGGGAGGAACACTGAAGCTTTCTTT. It yields the protein CASSQGRNTEAFF. The chain employs TRBV3-1 and TRBJ1-1, with D hard to call. The germline gives CDR1 LGHDT, CDR2 YNNKEL (reference sequence). This CDR3 spans 13 amino acids. Trimming cost V 1 base and J 1 base, with 4 bases left between them.

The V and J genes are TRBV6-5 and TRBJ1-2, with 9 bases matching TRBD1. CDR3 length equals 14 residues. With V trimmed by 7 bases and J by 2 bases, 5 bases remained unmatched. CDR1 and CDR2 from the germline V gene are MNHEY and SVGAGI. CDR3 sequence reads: CASTRDRANYGYTF. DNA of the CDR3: TGTGCCAGCACCCGGGACAGGGCGAACTATGGCTACACCTTC.

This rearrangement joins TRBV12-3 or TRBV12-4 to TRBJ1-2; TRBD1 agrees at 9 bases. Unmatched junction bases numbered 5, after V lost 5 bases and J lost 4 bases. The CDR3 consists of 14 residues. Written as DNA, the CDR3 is TGTGCCAGCAGTCCCCAGGACAGGGGCTATGGCTACACCTTC. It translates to CASSPQDRGYGYTF.

The CDR3, as DNA: TGTGCCAGCTCACCACCATCGGGGCCCTACGAGCAGTACTTC. Protein sequence: CASSPPSGPYEQYF. The V and J genes are TRBV18 and TRBJ2-7; D is tentatively TRBD1 or TRBD2 (5 bases each). Trimming cost V 0 bases and J 2 bases, with 8 bases left between them. The CDR3 loop spans 14 amino acids. Per germline, CDR1 KGHSH and CDR2 LQKENI.